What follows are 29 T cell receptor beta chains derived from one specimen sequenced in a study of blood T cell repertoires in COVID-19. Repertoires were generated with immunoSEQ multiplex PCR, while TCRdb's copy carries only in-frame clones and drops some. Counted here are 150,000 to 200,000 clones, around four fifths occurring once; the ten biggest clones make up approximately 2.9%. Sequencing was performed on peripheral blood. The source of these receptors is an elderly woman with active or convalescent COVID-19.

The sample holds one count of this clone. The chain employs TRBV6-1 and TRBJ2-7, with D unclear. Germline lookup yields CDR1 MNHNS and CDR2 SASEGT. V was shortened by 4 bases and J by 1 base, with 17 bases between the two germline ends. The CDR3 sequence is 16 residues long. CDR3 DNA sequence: TGTGCCAGCAGTGGGAGTGCCCCCTTCGATTCCTACGAGCAGTACTTC. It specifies CASSGSAPFDSYEQYF.

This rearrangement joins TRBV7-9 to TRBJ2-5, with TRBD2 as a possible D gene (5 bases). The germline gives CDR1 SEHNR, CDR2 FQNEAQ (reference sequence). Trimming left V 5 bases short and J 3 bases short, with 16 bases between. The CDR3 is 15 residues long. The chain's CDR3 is CASSRTPRGKETQYF. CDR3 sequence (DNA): TGTGCCAGCAGCCGAACACCCCGAGGGAAAGAGACCCAGTACTTC.

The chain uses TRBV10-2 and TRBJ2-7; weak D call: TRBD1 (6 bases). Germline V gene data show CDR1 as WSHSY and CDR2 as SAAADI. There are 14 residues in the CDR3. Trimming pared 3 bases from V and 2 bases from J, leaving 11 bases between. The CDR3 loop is CASSDAAGAYEQYF. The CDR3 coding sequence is TGCGCCAGCAGTGACGCGGCAGGGGCCTACGAGCAGTACTTC.

Written as DNA, the CDR3 is TGTGCCAGCAGCTCGTCGCTTAGCTCCTACAATGAGCAGTTCTTC. This sequence encodes CASSSSLSSYNEQFF. The chain is built from TRBV5-4 and TRBJ2-1; D call uncertain. Looked up from germline, CDR1 is SGHNT and CDR2 is YYREEE (reference sequence). This CDR3 comprises 15 residues. Trimming shortened V by 3 bases and J by 0 bases, and 10 bases separated the two germline ends.

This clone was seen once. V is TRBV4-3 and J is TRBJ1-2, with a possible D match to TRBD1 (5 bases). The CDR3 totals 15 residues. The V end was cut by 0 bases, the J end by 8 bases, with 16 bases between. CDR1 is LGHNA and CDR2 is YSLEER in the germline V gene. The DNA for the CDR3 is TGCGCCAGCAGCCAAGATCGGTCTGCAGGGCGCGGCTACACCTTC. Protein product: CASSQDRSAGRGYTF.

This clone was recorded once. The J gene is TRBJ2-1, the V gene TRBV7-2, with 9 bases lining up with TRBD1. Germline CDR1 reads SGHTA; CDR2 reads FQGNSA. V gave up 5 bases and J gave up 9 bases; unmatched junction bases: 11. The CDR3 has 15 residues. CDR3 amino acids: CASSPYPGQGTEQFF. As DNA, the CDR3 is TGTGCCAGCAGCCCGTACCCGGGACAGGGTACTGAGCAGTTCTTC.

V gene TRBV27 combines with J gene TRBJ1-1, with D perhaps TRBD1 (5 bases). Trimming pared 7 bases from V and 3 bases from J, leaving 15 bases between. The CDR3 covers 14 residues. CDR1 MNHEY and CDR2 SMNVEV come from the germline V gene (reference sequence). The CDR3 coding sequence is TGTGCCAGCATCCCCGGAGGGGCCTACACTGAAGCTTTCTTT. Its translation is CASIPGGAYTEAFF.

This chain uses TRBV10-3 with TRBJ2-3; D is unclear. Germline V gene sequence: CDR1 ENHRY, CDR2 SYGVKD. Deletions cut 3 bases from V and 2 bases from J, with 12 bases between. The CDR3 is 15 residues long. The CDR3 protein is CAISDAALPTDTQYF. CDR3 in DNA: TGTGCCATCAGTGACGCGGCCCTACCCACAGATACGCAGTATTTT.

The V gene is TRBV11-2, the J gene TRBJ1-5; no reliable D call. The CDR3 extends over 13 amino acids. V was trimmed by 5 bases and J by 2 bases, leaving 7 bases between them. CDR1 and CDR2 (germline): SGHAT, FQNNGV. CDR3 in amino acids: CASSLAGNQPQHF. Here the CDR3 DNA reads TGTGCCAGCAGCCTCGCGGGCAATCAGCCCCAGCATTTT.

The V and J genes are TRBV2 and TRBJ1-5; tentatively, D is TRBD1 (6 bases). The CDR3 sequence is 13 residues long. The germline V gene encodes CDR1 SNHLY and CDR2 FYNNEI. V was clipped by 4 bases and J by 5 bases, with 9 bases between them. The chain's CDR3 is CASSAQGHQPQHF. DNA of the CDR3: TGTGCCAGCAGTGCCCAGGGGCATCAGCCCCAGCATTTT.

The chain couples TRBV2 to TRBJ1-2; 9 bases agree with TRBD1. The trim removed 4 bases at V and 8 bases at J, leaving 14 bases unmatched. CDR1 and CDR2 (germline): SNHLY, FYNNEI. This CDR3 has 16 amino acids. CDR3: CASSGTGGAGCGGYTF. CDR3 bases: TGTGCCAGCAGTGGAACAGGGGGCGCTGGGTGCGGGGGCTACACCTTC.

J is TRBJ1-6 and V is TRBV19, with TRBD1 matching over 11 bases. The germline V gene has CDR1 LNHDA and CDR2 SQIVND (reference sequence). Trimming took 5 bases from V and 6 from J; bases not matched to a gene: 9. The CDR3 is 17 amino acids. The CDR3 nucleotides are TGTGCCAGTAGTTCCCGGACAGGGGGCGCTTTTAATTCACCCCTCCACTTT. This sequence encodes CASSSRTGGAFNSPLHF.

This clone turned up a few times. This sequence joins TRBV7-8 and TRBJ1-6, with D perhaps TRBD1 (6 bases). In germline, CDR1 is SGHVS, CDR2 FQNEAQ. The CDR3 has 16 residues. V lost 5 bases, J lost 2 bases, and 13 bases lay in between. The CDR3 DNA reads TGTGCCAGCAGCCCGACCGGGACACCCTATAATTCACCCCTCCACTTT. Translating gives CASSPTGTPYNSPLHF.

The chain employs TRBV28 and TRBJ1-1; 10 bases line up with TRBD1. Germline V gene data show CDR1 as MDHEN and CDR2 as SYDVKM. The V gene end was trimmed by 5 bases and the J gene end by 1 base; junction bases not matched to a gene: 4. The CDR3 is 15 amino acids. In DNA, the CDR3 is TGTGCCAGCAGTCCCTGGACAGGGGGGAACACTGAAGCTTTCTTT. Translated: CASSPWTGGNTEAFF.

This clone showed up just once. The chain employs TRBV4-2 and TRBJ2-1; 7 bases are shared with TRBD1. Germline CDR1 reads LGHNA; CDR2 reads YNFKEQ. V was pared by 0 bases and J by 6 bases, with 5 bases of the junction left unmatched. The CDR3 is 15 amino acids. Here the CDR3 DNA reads TGTGCCAGCAGCCAAGAGGGGACAGTCTTCAATGAGCAGTTCTTC. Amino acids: CASSQEGTVFNEQFF.

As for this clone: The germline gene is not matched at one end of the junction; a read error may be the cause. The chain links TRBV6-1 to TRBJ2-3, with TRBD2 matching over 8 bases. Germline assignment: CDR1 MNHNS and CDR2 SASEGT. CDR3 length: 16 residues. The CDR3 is CASSELSGGTTDTQYF. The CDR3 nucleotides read TGTGCCAGTAGTGAATTGAGCGGGGGAACAACAGATACGCAGTATTTT.

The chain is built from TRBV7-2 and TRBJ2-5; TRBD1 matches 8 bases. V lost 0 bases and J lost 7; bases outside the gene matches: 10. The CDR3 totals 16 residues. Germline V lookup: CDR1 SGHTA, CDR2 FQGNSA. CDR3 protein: CASSLASGQAGMTQYF. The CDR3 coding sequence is TGTGCCAGCAGCTTAGCATCGGGACAGGCGGGTATGACCCAGTACTTC.

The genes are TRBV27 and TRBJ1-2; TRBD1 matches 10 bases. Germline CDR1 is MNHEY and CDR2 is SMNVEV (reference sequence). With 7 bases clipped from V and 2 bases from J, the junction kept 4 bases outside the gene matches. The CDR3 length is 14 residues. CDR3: CASKRTGGNYGYTF. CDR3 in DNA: TGTGCCAGCAAAAGGACAGGGGGAAACTATGGCTACACCTTC.

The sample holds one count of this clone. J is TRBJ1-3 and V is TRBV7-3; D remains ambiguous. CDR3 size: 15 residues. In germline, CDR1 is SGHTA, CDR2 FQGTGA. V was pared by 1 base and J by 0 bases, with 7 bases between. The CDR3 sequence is CASSLRGDSGNTIYF. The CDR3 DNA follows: TGTGCCAGCAGCTTAAGGGGAGACTCTGGAAACACCATATATTTT.

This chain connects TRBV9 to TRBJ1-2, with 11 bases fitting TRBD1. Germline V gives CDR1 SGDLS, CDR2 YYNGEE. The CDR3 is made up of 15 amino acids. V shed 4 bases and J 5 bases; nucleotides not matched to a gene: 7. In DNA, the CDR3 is TGTGCCAGCAGCCTGGGGGACAGGGGGGCATATGGCTACACCTTC. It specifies CASSLGDRGAYGYTF.

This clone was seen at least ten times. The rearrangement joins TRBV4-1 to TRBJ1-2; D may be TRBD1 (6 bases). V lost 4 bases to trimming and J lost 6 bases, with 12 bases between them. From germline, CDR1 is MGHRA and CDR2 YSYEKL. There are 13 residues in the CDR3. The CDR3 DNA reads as TGCGCCAGCAGCCCAACAGAGGGGGATGGCTACACCTTC. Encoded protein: CASSPTEGDGYTF.

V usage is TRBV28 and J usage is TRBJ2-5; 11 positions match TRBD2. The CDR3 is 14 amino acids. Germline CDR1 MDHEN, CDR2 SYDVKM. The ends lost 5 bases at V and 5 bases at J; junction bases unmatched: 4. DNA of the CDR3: TGTGCCAGCAGTGGTAGCGGGGGGGTCGAGACCCAGTACTTC. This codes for CASSGSGGVETQYF.

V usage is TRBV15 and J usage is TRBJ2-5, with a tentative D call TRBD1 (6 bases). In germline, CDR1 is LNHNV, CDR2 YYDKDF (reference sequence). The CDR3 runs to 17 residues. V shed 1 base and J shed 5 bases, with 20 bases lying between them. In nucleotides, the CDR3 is TGTGCCACCAGCAGAGGACCCAGGGGCAGGACCCTTGAGACCCAGTACTTC. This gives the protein CATSRGPRGRTLETQYF. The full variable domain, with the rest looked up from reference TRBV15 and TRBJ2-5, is DAMVIQNPRYQVTQFGKPVTLSCSQTLNHNVMYWYQQKSSQAPKLLFHYYDKDFNNEADTPDNFQSRRPNTSFCFLDIRSPGLGDTAMYLCATSRGPRGRTLETQYFGPGTRLLVL.

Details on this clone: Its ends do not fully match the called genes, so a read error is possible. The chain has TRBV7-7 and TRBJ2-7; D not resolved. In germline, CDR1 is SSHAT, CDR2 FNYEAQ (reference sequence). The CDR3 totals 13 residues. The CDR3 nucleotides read TGTGCTAGCAGCGATCTTTCGGGCTACGAGCAGTACTTC. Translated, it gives CASSDLSGYEQYF.

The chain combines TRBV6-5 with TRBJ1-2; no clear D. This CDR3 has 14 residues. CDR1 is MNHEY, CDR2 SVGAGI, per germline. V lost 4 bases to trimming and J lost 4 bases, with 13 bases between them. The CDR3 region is CASSSPAESYGYTF. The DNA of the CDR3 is TGTGCCAGCAGTTCCCCGGCGGAGAGCTATGGCTACACCTTC.

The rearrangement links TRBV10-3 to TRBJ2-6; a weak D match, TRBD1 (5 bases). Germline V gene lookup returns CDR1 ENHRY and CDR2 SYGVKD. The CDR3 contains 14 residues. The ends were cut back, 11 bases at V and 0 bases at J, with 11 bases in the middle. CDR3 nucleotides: TGTGCCGCAGACAGCGACTCTGGGGCCAACGTCCTGACTTTC. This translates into CAADSDSGANVLTF.

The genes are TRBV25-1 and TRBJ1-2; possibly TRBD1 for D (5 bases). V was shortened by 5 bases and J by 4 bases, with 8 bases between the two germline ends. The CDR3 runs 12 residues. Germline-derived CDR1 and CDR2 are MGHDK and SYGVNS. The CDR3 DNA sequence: TGTGCCAGCAGTCGGCAGGGCTATGGCTACACCTTC. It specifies CASSRQGYGYTF.

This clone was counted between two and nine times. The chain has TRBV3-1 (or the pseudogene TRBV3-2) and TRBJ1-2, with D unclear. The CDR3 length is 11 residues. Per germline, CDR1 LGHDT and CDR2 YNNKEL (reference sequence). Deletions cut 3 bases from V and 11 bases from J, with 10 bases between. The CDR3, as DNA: TGTGCCAGCAGCCAGGACGGGAGATACACCTTC. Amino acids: CASSQDGRYTF.

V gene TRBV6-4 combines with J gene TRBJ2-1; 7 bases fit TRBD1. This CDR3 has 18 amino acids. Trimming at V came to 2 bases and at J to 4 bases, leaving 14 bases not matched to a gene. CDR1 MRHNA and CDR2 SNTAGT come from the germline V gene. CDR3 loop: CASSDPSHIDRVYNEQFF. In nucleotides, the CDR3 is TGTGCCAGCAGTGACCCCTCTCATATTGACAGGGTTTACAATGAGCAGTTCTTC.